The subject of this entry is one T cell receptor (beta chain). What it binds is unknown. The data are from a study of cytomegalovirus exposure and HLA in healthy donors. Trimming cost V 2 bases and J 13 bases; bases outside gene matches: 8. The CDR3 consists of 13 residues. CDR1 and CDR2 from the germline V gene are MNHEY and SMNVEV (reference sequence). Points from the study as a whole: For most TCR beta V segments, an earlier analysis put the productive rate at about 87% or about 30% of the time. With high specificity and sensitivity, the classifier reportedly diagnosed cytomegalovirus status.

The PCR was carried out with 60 Vbeta primers and 13 Jbeta primers. As handled by the study authors: In a later analysis, the count reached some 88 million unique TCR beta chains, with about 9.9 million shared. The repertoire was sequenced with immunoSEQ multiplex PCR; TCRdb's copy has only in-frame clones and lacks some. The V and J calls and clone size come from that table; D and trimming were worked out from the DNA. The sample includes more than 95,000 clones, approximately 79% seen only once; the top ten take 6.9%. Nominally healthy donors provided the samples, though records likely missed some immune exposures.

The chain combines TRBV27 with TRBJ2-1; 7 bases match TRBD2. Sequenced input: PBMCs. This sequence originates from a man aged 30-40 years in good health and CMV-seropositive. CDR3 region: CASSLIGGGIQFF. The CDR3, as DNA: TGTGCCAGCAGTTTAATCGGCGGGGGAATACAGTTCTTC.